Included here is one T cell receptor (beta chain) sequence, with context. This clonotype was recorded a few times. The target of this receptor is not known. It has no much larger one-base neighbor in the sample; base qualities were not kept. The library was built by means of PCR. For sequencing, an Illumina HiSeq 4000 was employed. Preparation of bulk TCR libraries followed a previously described approach, with the TCR primers listed in Table S5. Purification of total RNA was performed with the Qiagen AllPrep DNA/RNA kit. Before analysis, reads from multiple sequencing runs of the same library were pooled. As for the authors' bioinformatics: Only reads with exact TCR constant sequence were kept, trimmed to 150 nt, and grouped by their 12-nt molecular barcodes. Reads inside each barcode group were sub-clustered using a 15% Levenshtein threshold, and a quality-weighted consensus sequence was constructed for each RNA molecule. Non-functional sequences were excluded, and lower-count sequences lying one edit away from another sequence were also excluded. On the basis of fitting two negative binomial distributions, barcode sub-clusters with fewer than 20% of the maximum read count were discarded. TCRdb reran the public reads through fastp at Q25 and MiXCR, keeping productive beta chains. Entries are consolidated by CDR3 protein sequence, retaining the most common genes and DNA. These V and J calls originate from TCRdb's pipeline instead of the authors' own analysis. Across this sample there are about 640,000 distinct CDR3 sequences, with about 20% seen only once. Jointly, the top ten make up 0.85% to 0.9% of the sample.

The sample originates from a study of molecular identifiers for immune sequencing clone quantification (dated by TCRdb to the late 2010s). Regarding the study in general: For a replicate experiment, the RNA from either 20,000 or 100,000 naive CD8 T cells was divided into five aliquots, and four of those aliquots went on to sequencing. This methods study used CD8 T cells to benchmark TCR RNA copy counting and molecular-identifier clustering-based TCR repertoire sequencing (MIDCIRS).

Deletion took 0 bases off V and 7 bases off J, with a span of 10 bases between the germline ends. Looking up the germline V gene yields CDR1 MRHNA and CDR2 SNTAGT. From the cysteine through the phenylalanine, the CDR3 covers 14 amino acids. The entry retains the CDR3 DNA only, 42 bases that are in frame from base 1. Naive CD8 T cell libraries were made from roughly 18,000 to 920,000 sorted cells using 10%, 30% or 50% of purified RNA. Naive CD8 T cells were FACS-sorted as CD8+CD4-CCR7+CD45RA+ on a BD FACSAria II into RLT Plus buffer. Nine to eleven TCR copies' worth of Jurkat RNA were spiked into roughly 19,000-1,000,000 naive CD8 T cell samples to test detection sensitivity. CD8 T cells were enriched using RosetteSep CD8+ T Cell Enrichment Cocktail and Ficoll-Paque, and the enriched cells then underwent ACK red cell lysis. What the authors observed across the whole study: Spiked-in Jurkat TCR RNA equal to a single cell's worth was reported to be detectable even within 1,200,000 naive CD8 T cells. When barcode sub-clustering was left out, chimeric consensus sequences inflated TCR diversity, with chimeras reaching as high as 47%. Highly expanded clone sizes could be underestimated if identical TCR molecules share a barcode. Approximately 3.3 recovered TCR RNA copies per cell were obtained by modeling, versus approximately 10 by digital PCR, implying a capture efficiency of 30% to 35%. In CMV-specific effector cells, clones with more than 20 RNA copies accounted for over 97% of molecules, whereas in naive cells such clones accounted for under 1%. The naive libraries included spiked-in Jurkat TCR RNA (10 copies' worth), and this Jurkat TCR RNA is not part of the donor repertoire.

The material sequenced was naive CD8+ T cells from blood, with Jurkat cell RNA spiked in. According to the study, the label for this sample's cell subset or site signals: FACS-sorted CD8+CD4-CCR7+CD45RA+ naive T cells. Here the chain combines TRBV6-4 and TRBJ2-1, and perhaps TRBD1 as D gene, on 5 matching bases. The clonotype was recovered from a human donor in good health. Some libraries in this study had Jurkat cell RNA spiked in. The sequence in DNA is TGTGCCAGCAGTGACTCGCCAGGGATGAATGAGCAGTTCTTC. The encoded protein is CASSDSPGMNEQFF.